Below are 4 T cell receptor beta chains sequenced from a single sample in a study of T cell responses to AZD1222 COVID-19 vaccine. Method: immunoSEQ multiplex PCR; TCRdb's copy keeps in-frame clones and lacks some. The sample has 80,000 or so clones, 80% to 95% seen once. The sample was peripheral blood, taken on day 0 of MenACWY control vaccination. These receptor sequences come from an adult in good health.

The V gene is TRBV7-2, the J gene TRBJ2-1; 9 nucleotides agree with TRBD1. CDR3 size: 16 residues. In germline, CDR1 is SGHTA, CDR2 FQGNSA. V shed 0 bases and J 1 base; nucleotides not matched to a gene: 1. The CDR3 sequence is CASSLADRGSYNEQFF. Here the CDR3 DNA reads TGTGCCAGCAGCTTAGCAGACAGGGGGTCCTACAATGAGCAGTTCTTC.

In the case of this clone: Other DNA sequences in the same sample also yield this CDR3. The chain recombines TRBV29-1 with TRBJ2-2; D is unresolved. This CDR3 has 14 residues. With 3 bases removed from V and 1 base from J, the gap between germline ends came to 9 bases. Germline V CDR1 and CDR2: SQVTM, ANQGSEA. The CDR3 protein is CSVEKQLNTGELFF. The CDR3 nucleotides are TGCAGCGTTGAGAAGCAGCTGAACACCGGGGAGCTGTTTTTT.

The chain combines TRBV30 with TRBJ1-6; maybe TRBD1 (6 bases). The CDR3 has 15 amino acids. Germline lookup yields CDR1 GTSNPN and CDR2 SVGIG (reference sequence). V was pared by 0 bases and J by 6 bases, with 12 bases between. The CDR3 spells CAWSVRQAGNSPLHF. CDR3 nucleotides: TGTGCCTGGAGTGTAAGACAGGCTGGTAATTCACCCCTCCACTTT.

The rearrangement uses TRBV7-9 and TRBJ2-2; D is uncertain. Trimming took off 4 bases at V and 6 bases at J, with 12 bases between the two ends. From germline, CDR1 is SEHNR and CDR2 FQNEAQ (reference sequence). There are 14 residues in the CDR3. CDR3 coding DNA: TGTGCCAGCAGCTCGGCCGGTGGGTCCGGGGAGCTGTTTTTT. Translating gives CASSSAGGSGELFF.